One and the same sample provided the 21 T cell receptor beta chains below, sequenced in a study of blood T cell repertoires in COVID-19. Data came from immunoSEQ multiplex PCR; TCRdb stores just in-frame clones and leaves some out. The repertoire holds approximately 230,000 clones, with 70% to 85% as singletons. The material sequenced was peripheral blood. Receptors originate from an older man with acute or convalescent COVID-19.

The chain employs TRBV5-4 and TRBJ2-3, with a tentative D call TRBD1 (5 bases). V was trimmed by 4 bases and J by 2 bases, leaving 11 bases between them. Germline CDR1 SGHNT, CDR2 YYREEE (reference sequence). The CDR3 is 14 amino acids. CDR3 in DNA: TGTGCCAGCAGCAAGAAAGGGGTCACAGATACGCAGTATTTT. Translating it yields CASSKKGVTDTQYF.

The chain combines TRBV4-1 with TRBJ2-7; D is perhaps TRBD1 (6 bases). In germline, CDR1 is MGHRA, CDR2 YSYEKL. V was cut by 4 bases and J by 4 bases, with 20 bases left in between. The CDR3 is 16 amino acids. The DNA for the CDR3 is TGCGCCAGCAGCCCCCGACAGGTCTCACAGGCGTACGAGCAGTACTTC. This sequence encodes CASSPRQVSQAYEQYF.

V and J are TRBV11-2 and TRBJ2-7; D gene uncertain. Germline V gene sequence: CDR1 SGHAT, CDR2 FQNNGV. This CDR3 region has 16 residues. V was cut by 1 base and J by 0 bases, with 13 bases left in between. This chain's CDR3 is CASSLVPKSSSYEQYF. The CDR3 DNA reads as TGTGCCAGCAGCTTAGTTCCTAAAAGTAGCTCCTACGAGCAGTACTTC.

This chain uses TRBV11-2 with TRBJ2-7; maybe TRBD2 (6 bases). Germline-derived CDR1 and CDR2 are SGHAT and FQNNGV. The V and J ends lost 0 bases and 2 bases respectively, with 11 bases between them. CDR3 length: 15 residues. The CDR3 DNA follows: TGTGCCAGCAGCTTAGATTGGGCTAGCGCCTACGAGCAGTACTTC. Amino acids: CASSLDWASAYEQYF.

This sequence joins TRBV5-4 and TRBJ1-4; 10 bases are a match to TRBD1. Unmatched junction bases numbered 13, after V lost 6 bases and J lost 8 bases. The CDR3 has 16 residues. The germline V gene has CDR1 SGHNT and CDR2 YYREEE (reference sequence). CDR3 sequence: CASTLDRGERGEKLFF. The CDR3 bases are TGTGCCAGCACCCTGGACAGGGGGGAACGGGGGGAAAAACTGTTTTTT.

V is TRBV27 and J is TRBJ2-1, with a tentative D call TRBD1 (5 bases). This CDR3 has 17 amino acids. Trimming removed 2 bases from V and 0 bases from J, with 14 bases in between. Germline lookup yields CDR1 MNHEY and CDR2 SMNVEV (reference sequence). CDR3 in DNA: TGTGCCAGCAGTTTAATATTTAGGGGTCGCTCCTACAATGAGCAGTTCTTC. It codes for CASSLIFRGRSYNEQFF.

The sample holds many counts of this clone. The V and J genes are TRBV28 and TRBJ2-7; TRBD1 matches 9 bases. Losses at the gene ends were 4 bases for V and 6 bases for J; bases not matched to a gene: 10. CDR1 and CDR2 (germline): MDHEN, SYDVKM. The CDR3 is 15 residues long. CDR3 bases: TGTGCCAGCAGTTCCGCCGGACAGGGGACTGGCGAGCAGTACTTC. This sequence encodes CASSSAGQGTGEQYF.

V is TRBV4-2 and J is TRBJ2-4; D may be TRBD2 (5 bases). Germline-derived CDR1 and CDR2 are LGHNA and YNFKEQ. The CDR3 is 15 residues long. V lost 4 bases, J lost 4 bases, and 14 bases lay in between. The CDR3 DNA reads as TGTGCCAGCAGCCCCTGGAGGCAGTCAAAAAACATTCAGTACTTC. Amino acid sequence: CASSPWRQSKNIQYF.

The chain carries TRBV4-2 and TRBJ1-5, with unresolved D. With 0 bases removed from V and 4 bases from J, the gap between germline ends came to 7 bases. CDR3 size: 14 residues. CDR1 is LGHNA and CDR2 is YNFKEQ in the germline V gene. CDR3 nucleotide sequence: TGTGCCAGCAGCCAAGATAACGGTAATCAGCCCCAGCATTTT. Protein product: CASSQDNGNQPQHF.

This chain uses TRBV29-1 with TRBJ2-1, with D possibly matching TRBD2 (5 bases). The germline V and J ends were trimmed by 4 bases and 0 bases, with 10 bases remaining between them. The CDR3 contains 14 residues. Germline loops: CDR1 SQVTM, CDR2 ANQGSEA. CDR3 sequence reads: CSVGRGFSYNEQFF. Written as DNA, the CDR3 is TGCAGCGTTGGACGAGGGTTCTCCTACAATGAGCAGTTCTTC.

This chain uses TRBV5-6 with TRBJ1-1; weak D call: TRBD1 (6 bases). V was shortened by 3 bases and J by 0 bases, with 12 bases between the two germline ends. Per germline, CDR1 SGHDT and CDR2 YYEEEE. The CDR3 length is 15 residues. CDR3: CASSSTGAMNTEAFF. The DNA for the CDR3 is TGTGCCAGCAGCTCGACAGGCGCTATGAACACTGAAGCTTTCTTT.

In its sample, this clone was seen once. The chain is built from TRBV19 and TRBJ1-1; a weak D match, TRBD1 (5 bases). The germline V gene encodes CDR1 LNHDA and CDR2 SQIVND (reference sequence). This CDR3 has 13 amino acids. Trimming removed 6 bases from V and 5 bases from J, with 13 bases in between. As DNA, the CDR3 is TGTGCCAGTAGCCGCAGGGTCGGGACTGAAGCTTTCTTT. Protein sequence: CASSRRVGTEAFF.

The V and J genes are TRBV2 and TRBJ1-2; TRBD1 aligns across 10 bases. The ends lost 2 bases at V and 4 bases at J; junction bases unmatched: 10. This CDR3 region has 17 residues. Germline CDR1 and CDR2: SNHLY and FYNNEI. CDR3 nucleotide sequence: TGTGCCAGCAGTGAAATGGGACAGGGGTGGATAAGCTATGGCTACACCTTC. This codes for CASSEMGQGWISYGYTF.

The V call is TRBV27, the J call TRBJ2-1; 9 bases fit TRBD2. The germline gives CDR1 MNHEY, CDR2 SMNVEV (reference sequence). This CDR3 has 14 residues. The V and J ends lost 3 bases and 7 bases, in that order; junction bases with no gene match: 4. The CDR3 sequence is CASSFAGGQNEQFF. The CDR3 nucleotides read TGTGCCAGCAGTTTCGCGGGGGGGCAAAATGAGCAGTTCTTC.

The chain uses TRBV7-8 and TRBJ1-3, with TRBD1 as a possible D gene (6 bases). CDR3 length: 15 amino acids. V was clipped by 0 bases and J by 4 bases, with 10 bases between them. CDR1 and CDR2 from the germline V gene are SGHVS and FQNEAQ. This CDR3 is CASSLAGAWGNTIYF. CDR3 sequence (DNA): TGTGCCAGCAGCTTAGCGGGGGCATGGGGAAACACCATATATTTT.

The chain recombines TRBV5-1 with TRBJ2-1, with 11 bases matching TRBD2. With 1 base clipped from V and 8 bases from J, the junction kept 2 bases outside the gene matches. Per the germline V gene, CDR1 is SGHRS and CDR2 is YFSETQ. This CDR3 is built from 14 residues. CDR3 DNA: TGCGCCAGCAGCTTGTGGGGACTAGCGGATGAGCAGTTCTTC. Translating gives CASSLWGLADEQFF. Looking up the rest from reference TRBV5-1 and TRBJ2-1 gives the full variable domain: KAGVTQTPRYLIKTRGQQVTLSCSPISGHRSVSWYQQTPGQGLQFLFEYFSETQRNKGNFPGRFSGRQFSNSRSEMNVSTLELGDSALYLCASSLWGLADEQFFGPGTRLTVL.

The chain employs TRBV28 and TRBJ2-2, with D possibly TRBD1 on 6 matching bases. Deletions cut 6 bases from V and 8 bases from J, with 19 bases between. Per the germline V gene, CDR1 is MDHEN and CDR2 is SYDVKM. The CDR3 contains 15 residues. The CDR3 region is CASSLTDSRWGELFF. The CDR3 DNA reads TGTGCCAGCAGCCTAACGGACAGCCGATGGGGGGAGCTGTTTTTT.

The chain is built from TRBV7-9 and TRBJ1-3; a weak D match, TRBD1 (5 bases). In germline, CDR1 is SEHNR, CDR2 FQNEAQ (reference sequence). CDR3 length: 14 residues. Deletions cut 3 bases from V and 3 bases from J, with 9 bases between. The CDR3, as DNA: TGTGCCAGCAGCTTCCAGGGAATTGGAAACACCATATATTTT. Translation gives CASSFQGIGNTIYF.

The V gene is TRBV2, the J gene TRBJ1-1; perhaps TRBD1 as D (6 bases). The CDR3 is 15 amino acids. The V end was cut by 3 bases, the J end by 1 base, with 12 bases between. Germline CDR1 is SNHLY and CDR2 is FYNNEI. CDR3 DNA sequence: TGTGCCAGCAGTGAGATTAGGACAGCGAACACTGAAGCTTTCTTT. It codes for CASSEIRTANTEAFF.

V and J are TRBV7-3 and TRBJ2-3; 8 bases line up with TRBD2. Looked up from germline, CDR1 is SGHTA and CDR2 is FQGTGA. CDR3 length: 17 amino acids. The V and J ends lost 2 bases and 0 bases, in that order; junction bases with no gene match: 7. This chain's CDR3 is CASSLGAGGPSTDTQYF. CDR3 nucleotide sequence: TGTGCCAGCAGCTTAGGGGCGGGAGGCCCTAGCACAGATACGCAGTATTTT.

The chain links TRBV6-2 or TRBV6-3 to TRBJ1-6; the match to TRBD1 covers 8 bases. In germline, CDR1 is MNHEY, CDR2 SVGEGT. The CDR3 runs 15 residues. Trimming at V came to 4 bases and at J to 2 bases, leaving 1 base not matched to a gene. CDR3 sequence (DNA): TGTGCCAGCAGTTCGGACAGGGCCTATAATTCACCCCTCCACTTT. Its translation is CASSSDRAYNSPLHF.